This TCR beta chain was captured in a study of OX40 agonist ivuxolimab in advanced cancers. V lost 11 bases and J lost 7, with 21 bases in between. Germline-derived CDR1 and CDR2 are SNHLY and FYNNEI. This CDR3 has 14 amino acids. This clone was counted once. Repertoires were generated with immunoSEQ multiplex PCR, while TCRdb's copy carries only in-frame clones and drops some. The profile shows some 100,000 clones, 90% of them singletons. The input for sequencing was CD4+ or CD8+ T cells sorted from blood, taken in a trial of the OX40 agonist ivuxolimab. This chain uses TRBV2 with TRBJ2-1, with D possibly being TRBD2 (6 bases). The receptor comes from an adult with an advanced solid tumor such as melanoma, head and neck, liver or kidney cancer. The CDR3 region has the DNA TGTGCCGTGGGGGGACGGGAGCGGCGGAATGAGCAGTTCTTC. Translating it yields CAVGGRERRNEQFF.